This T cell receptor beta chain derives from a study of control samples from healthy donors and cancer patients. V lost 0 bases and J lost 7, with 10 bases in between. CDR1 and CDR2 (germline): SGHRS, YFSETQ. This CDR3 comprises 14 residues. Generated by immunoSEQ multiplex PCR, the TCRdb table keeps only in-frame clones and is missing some. Seen here are 20,000 to 30,000 clones, approximately 90% observed once, and the top ten hold roughly an eighth. The specimen was PBMCs. The chain employs TRBV5-1 and TRBJ2-2, with D maybe TRBD1 (5 bases). The clonotype comes from a man aged 45-65 years with lung cancer. CDR3 sequence: CASSLVRANGELFF. Written as DNA, the CDR3 is TGCGCCAGCAGCTTGGTCAGGGCGAACGGGGAGCTGTTTTTT.